A single sample is the source of the 2 T cell receptor beta chains below, sequenced in a study of blood T cell repertoires in COVID-19. Generated by immunoSEQ multiplex PCR, the TCRdb table keeps only in-frame clones and is missing some. Of around 220,000 clones listed, around nine tenths are singletons. The sample consisted of PBMCs or T cells enriched from blood (not recorded which). The receptors here all came from a young woman who had recovered from COVID-19.

The chain employs TRBV27 and TRBJ1-2; 11 bases match TRBD1. The CDR3 covers 17 residues. The germline CDR1 and CDR2 sequences are MNHEY and SMNVEV (reference sequence). V shed 0 bases and J 5 bases; nucleotides not matched to a gene: 8. The CDR3 loop is CASSLSGQGVAPYGYTF. CDR3 nucleotide sequence: TGTGCCAGCAGTTTATCGGGACAGGGGGTGGCCCCGTATGGCTACACCTTC.

The chain has TRBV18 and TRBJ1-1; 9 bases map to TRBD1. The V gene end was trimmed by 5 bases and the J gene end by 2 bases; junction bases not matched to a gene: 6. Germline-derived CDR1 and CDR2 are KGHSH and LQKENI. The CDR3 has 15 amino acids. CDR3 loop: CASSGTGTTNTEAFF. CDR3 bases: TGTGCCAGCTCAGGGACAGGGACCACCAACACTGAAGCTTTCTTT. Combining the CDR3 with reference TRBV18 and TRBJ1-1 gives the whole variable domain NAGVMQNPRHLVRRRGQEARLRCSPMKGHSHVYWYRQLPEEGLKFMVYLQKENIIDESGMPKERFSAEFPKEGPSILRIQQVVRGDSAAYFCASSGTGTTNTEAFFGQGTRLTVV.